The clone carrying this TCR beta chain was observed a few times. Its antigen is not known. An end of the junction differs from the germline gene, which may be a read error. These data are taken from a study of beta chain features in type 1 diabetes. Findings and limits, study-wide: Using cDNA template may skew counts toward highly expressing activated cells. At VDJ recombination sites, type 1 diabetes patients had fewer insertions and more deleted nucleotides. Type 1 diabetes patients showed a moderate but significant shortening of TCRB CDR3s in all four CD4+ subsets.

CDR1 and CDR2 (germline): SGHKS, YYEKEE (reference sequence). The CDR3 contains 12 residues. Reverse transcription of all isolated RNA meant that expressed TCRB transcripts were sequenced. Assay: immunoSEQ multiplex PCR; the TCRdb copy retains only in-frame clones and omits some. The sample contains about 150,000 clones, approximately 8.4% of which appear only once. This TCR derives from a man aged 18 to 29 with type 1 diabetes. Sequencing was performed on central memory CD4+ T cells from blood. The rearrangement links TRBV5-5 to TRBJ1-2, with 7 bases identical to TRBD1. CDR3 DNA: TGTGCCAGCAGCTTGGAGGGGGCTCCCCCGGTCTTC. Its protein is CASSLEGAPPVF. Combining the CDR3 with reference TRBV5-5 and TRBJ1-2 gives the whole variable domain DAGVTQSPTHLIKTRGQQVTLRCSPISGHKSVSWYQQVLGQGPQFIFQYYEKEERGRGNFPDRFSARQFPNYSSELNVNALLLGDSALYLCASSLEGAPPVFGSGTRLTVV.